The clone carrying this T cell receptor beta chain was seen many times. What it binds is not known. The CDR3 end is not reached by the read, which stops 3 residues before it; the germline J gene fills it in. This specimen belongs to a study of T cell clonality in common variable immunodeficiency. Points from the study as a whole: CVID subjects showed higher TCRbeta clonality than healthy controls. In common variable immunodeficiency, TCR beta chains reportedly carried fewer deletions and N-nucleotide insertions.

Trimming at V came to 4 bases and at J to 10 bases, leaving 11 bases not matched to a gene. The CDR3 is made up of 15 amino acids. Germline V CDR1 and CDR2: SGHRS, YFSETQ. Some clones are missing from TCRdb's copy, which holds only in-frame ones; the method was immunoSEQ multiplex PCR. The sample shows around 21,000 clones, no singletons; the ten largest hold approximately 2.6%. The sample was peripheral blood mononuclear cells. This clonotype originated in a human donor with common variable immunodeficiency. The V gene is TRBV5-1, the J gene TRBJ1-6, with 7 bases identical to TRBD1. The CDR3 reads CASSPRQGWESPLHF. The part of the CDR3 DNA that was read is TGCGCCAGCAGCCCAAGACAGGGATGGGAGTCACCC.